The text below deals with one T cell receptor (beta chain). Its antigen is not known. In TCRdb, the 5' RACE reads were re-called with MiXCR into one record per CDR3 protein. The data show more than 150,000 distinct CDR3 sequences, about 20% seen once. This entry comes from a study of T-cell memory formation after mild COVID-19. Study-wide points: Clonal second-wave expansions that peaked on day 37 had unconfirmed SARS-CoV-2 specificity.

The CDR3 has 11 amino acids. The germline gives CDR1 SQVTM, CDR2 ANQGSEA. After removal of 7 bases from V and 3 bases from J, the junction contained 3 bases not matched to a gene. The sample comprised PBMCs or a T cell subset sorted from them (not recorded which). The TCR comes from an adult woman who had mild COVID-19 (a few samples of this study predate the infection). Cell type and time point are not known. The V and J genes are TRBV29-1 and TRBJ2-7; 7 nucleotides align to TRBD1. CDR3: CSGGQDYEQYF. The CDR3 DNA reads TGCAGCGGAGGACAGGACTACGAGCAGTACTTC.